This note documents a single TCR beta chain sequence. Its antigen remains unknown. The CDR3 extends over 15 amino acids. Germline CDR1 reads LGHDT; CDR2 reads YNNKEL (reference sequence). Trimming pared 1 base from V and 1 base from J, leaving 10 bases between. Time point defined: pre-treatment sample, taken before nivolumab and TIL therapy. The data derive from a study of TIL therapy for anti-PD-1-resistant metastatic lung cancer. Study findings and constraints: TIL clonotype persistence in blood showed no apparent association with response. This highly selected cohort may not generalize to typical lung cancer patients.

This was the immunoSEQ v3 assay. Profiled with immunoSEQ multiplex PCR; TCRdb holds only in-frame clones, not every one. The table records approximately 60,000 clones, more than 80% of them present only once. The J gene is TRBJ1-2, the V gene TRBV3-1 (or the pseudogene TRBV3-2), with no clear D. The material was blood, obtained at baseline. This receptor was taken from a person aged 25 to 85 with non-small cell lung cancer. The CDR3 bases are TGTGCCAGCAGCCAAGTTAAGGGTAATAACTATGGCTACACCTTC. Its translation is CASSQVKGNNYGYTF.